These 2 T cell receptor beta chains originate from one sample sequenced in a study of long-term antiretroviral therapy in people with HIV. An immunoSEQ assay, version v3.0, was performed at survey level. Here immunoSEQ multiplex PCR was the method, and the copy in TCRdb shows in-frame clones only, minus some. This table holds tens of thousands of clones, around 82% found once. Sequencing was performed on unsorted PBMCs, taken 0.3 years after starting antiretroviral therapy. The receptors here all came from a man younger than 35 with HIV.

The chain uses TRBV19 and TRBJ2-1, with D tentatively TRBD2 (7 bases). V lost 5 bases and J 7 bases, leaving 21 bases between the germline ends. The CDR3 is made up of 16 amino acids. Germline V CDR1 and CDR2: LNHDA, SQIVND (reference sequence). This chain's CDR3 is CASSYWGGGILNEQFF. The CDR3 DNA sequence: TGTGCCAGTAGTTACTGGGGGGGCGGGATTTTGAATGAGCAGTTCTTC.

This chain joins TRBV5-5 and TRBJ1-5; 7 bases line up with TRBD1. This CDR3 is built from 17 residues. CDR1 and CDR2 from the germline V gene are SGHKS and YYEKEE (reference sequence). The ends lost 3 bases at V and 0 bases at J; junction bases unmatched: 9. CDR3 bases: TGTGCCAGCAGCTCCGTCCCCCAGGGGGTTAGCAATCAGCCCCAGCATTTT. Amino acid sequence: CASSSVPQGVSNQPQHF.